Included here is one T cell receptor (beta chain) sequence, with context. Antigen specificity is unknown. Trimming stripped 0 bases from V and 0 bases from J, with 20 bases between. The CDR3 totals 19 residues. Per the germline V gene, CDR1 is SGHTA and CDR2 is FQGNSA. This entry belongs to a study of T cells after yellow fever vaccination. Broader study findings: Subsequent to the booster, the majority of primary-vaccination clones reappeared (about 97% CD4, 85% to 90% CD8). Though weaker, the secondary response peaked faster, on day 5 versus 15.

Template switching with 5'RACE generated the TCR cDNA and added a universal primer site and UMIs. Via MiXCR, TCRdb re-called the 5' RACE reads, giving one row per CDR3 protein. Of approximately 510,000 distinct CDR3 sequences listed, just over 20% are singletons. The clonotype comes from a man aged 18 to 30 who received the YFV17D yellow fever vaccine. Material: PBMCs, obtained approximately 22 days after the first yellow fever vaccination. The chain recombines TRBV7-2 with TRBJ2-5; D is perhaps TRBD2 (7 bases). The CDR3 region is CASSLAPPWRGGYQETQYF. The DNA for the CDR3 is TGTGCCAGCAGCTTAGCCCCTCCTTGGAGGGGGGGCTACCAAGAGACCCAGTACTTC.